The T cell receptor beta chain described here comes from a study of beta chain features in type 1 diabetes. Study observations and caveats: Cells carrying high TCR expression could end up over-represented when cDNA is sequenced. Sampled from patients, naive, central memory and Treg TCRB repertoires appeared more similar than those sampled from healthy donors.

The isolated RNA, all of it, was reverse transcribed, so expressed TCRB transcripts were what got sequenced. Produced via immunoSEQ multiplex PCR; TCRdb's table is partial and in-frame only. This sample has fewer than 250,000 clones, with 9.6% found just once. CDR1 SNHLY and CDR2 FYNNEI come from the germline V gene. The CDR3 is 14 amino acids. Deletions cut 8 bases from V and 5 bases from J, with 18 bases between. This clone was seen a handful of times. Its antigen is still unknown. The sample consisted of naive CD4+ T cells from blood. The chain couples TRBV2 to TRBJ1-2; D remains unclear. This TCR derives from a woman between 18 and 29 years old in good health. The DNA for the CDR3 is TGTGCCAGCCTAGCAGGACGGAGTATATATGGCTACACCTTC. It specifies CASLAGRSIYGYTF.